This passage covers 4 T cell receptor beta chains from one sample sequenced in a study of PD-L1 blockade in urothelial cancer (dated by TCRdb to the late 2010s). To prepare the library, the immunoSEQ multiplex PCR assay was applied. The clones in this table, taken by TCRdb from immuneACCESS, are in-frame only. Not every clone is retained; where verified, under half of the shortfall comes from an unresolved V gene, and the cause of the rest is unknown. In all, the sample holds 35,000 to 55,000 clones, and around 90% of those were seen once. The ten largest clones add up to 13% to 15% of the sample. This specimen was PBMCs, taken around atezolizumab (anti-PD-L1) treatment. Receptor source: a woman aged 55-70 years with urothelial cancer.

The chain combines TRBV5-1 with TRBJ2-5; D might be TRBD1 (6 bases). The V end lost 4 bases, the J end lost 5 bases, and 9 bases lay between the germline ends. The CDR3 runs 12 residues. Germline values: CDR1 SGHRS, CDR2 YFSETQ. CDR3 coding DNA: TGCGCCAGCAGCATTGACAGGGAGACCCAGTACTTC. The encoded protein is CASSIDRETQYF.

This chain links TRBV10-3 with TRBJ1-1; D might be TRBD1 (5 bases). V lost 3 bases and J lost 1, with 15 bases in between. The CDR3 contains 16 residues. CDR1 is ENHRY and CDR2 is SYGVKD in the germline V gene. The DNA of the CDR3 is TGTGCCATCAGTGAAAGGGGCGCGGGGGAGAACACTGAAGCTTTCTTT. Translated, it gives CAISERGAGENTEAFF.

The chain has TRBV19 and TRBJ2-5, with TRBD2 matching over 10 bases. V shed 3 bases and J 4 bases; nucleotides not matched to a gene: 5. The CDR3 is 15 residues long. Per the germline V gene, CDR1 is LNHDA and CDR2 is SQIVND (reference sequence). For the CDR3, the DNA is TGTGCCAGTAGTATCGCTAGCGGGAGTCGAGAGACCCAGTACTTC. Its translation is CASSIASGSRETQYF.

The table lists this clone with a few counts. The chain couples TRBV28 to TRBJ1-4; 7 nucleotides match TRBD1. The V and J ends lost 8 bases and 4 bases, in that order; junction bases with no gene match: 7. The germline CDR1 and CDR2 sequences are MDHEN and SYDVKM. The CDR3 totals 14 residues. CDR3 DNA sequence: TGTGCCAGCGCTTACAGGGGAGGTAATGAAAAACTGTTTTTT. Translating it yields CASAYRGGNEKLFF. The full variable domain, rest sourced from reference TRBV28 and TRBJ1-4, is DVKVTQSSRYLVKRTGEKVFLECVQDMDHENMFWYRQDPGLGLRLIYFSYDVKMKEKGDIPEGYSVSREKKERFSLILESASTNQTSMYLCASAYRGGNEKLFFGSGTQLSVL.